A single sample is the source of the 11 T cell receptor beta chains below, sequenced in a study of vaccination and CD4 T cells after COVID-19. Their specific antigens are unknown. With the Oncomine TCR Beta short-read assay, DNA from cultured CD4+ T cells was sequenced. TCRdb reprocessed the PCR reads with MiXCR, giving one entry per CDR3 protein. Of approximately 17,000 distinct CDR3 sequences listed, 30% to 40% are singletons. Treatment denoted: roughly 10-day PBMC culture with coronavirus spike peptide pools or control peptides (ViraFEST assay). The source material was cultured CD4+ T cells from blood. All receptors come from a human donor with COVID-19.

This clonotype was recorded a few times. Written as DNA, the CDR3 is TGTGCCAGCAGCTTTCTAGAGACCCAGTACTTC. Its protein is CASSFLETQYF. The rearrangement uses TRBV7-2 and TRBJ2-5; D is unclear. This CDR3 has 11 residues. The V end lost 3 bases, the J end lost 4 bases, and 3 bases lay between the germline ends. Germline assignment: CDR1 SGHTA and CDR2 FQGNSA.

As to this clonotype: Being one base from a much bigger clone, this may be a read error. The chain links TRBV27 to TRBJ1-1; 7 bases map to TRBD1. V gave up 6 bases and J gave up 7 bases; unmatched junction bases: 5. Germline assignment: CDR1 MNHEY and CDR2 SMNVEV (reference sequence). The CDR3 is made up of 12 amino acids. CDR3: CASSSGGREAFF. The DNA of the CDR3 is TGTGCCAGCAGCTCAGGGGGTCGTGAAGCTTTCTTT.

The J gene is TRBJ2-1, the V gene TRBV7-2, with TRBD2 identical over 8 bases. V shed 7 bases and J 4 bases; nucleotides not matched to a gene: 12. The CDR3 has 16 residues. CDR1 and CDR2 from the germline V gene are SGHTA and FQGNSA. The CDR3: CASTKQVLADYNEQFF. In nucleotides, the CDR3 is TGTGCCAGCACCAAACAGGTACTAGCGGATTACAATGAGCAGTTCTTC.

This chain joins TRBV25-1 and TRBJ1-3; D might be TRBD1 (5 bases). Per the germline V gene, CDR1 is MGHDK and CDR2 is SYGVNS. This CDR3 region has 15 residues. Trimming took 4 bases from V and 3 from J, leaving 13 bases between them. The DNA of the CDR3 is TGTGCCAGCAGTGTGGCAGGGAATATTGGAAACACCATATATTTT. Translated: CASSVAGNIGNTIYF.

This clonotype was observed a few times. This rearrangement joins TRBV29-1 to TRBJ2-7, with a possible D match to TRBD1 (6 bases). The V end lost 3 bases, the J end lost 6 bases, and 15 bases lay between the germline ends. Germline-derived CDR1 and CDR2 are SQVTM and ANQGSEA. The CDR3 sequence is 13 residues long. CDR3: CSVEETGFSEQYF. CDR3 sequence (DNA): TGCAGCGTTGAGGAGACAGGTTTTTCCGAGCAGTACTTC.

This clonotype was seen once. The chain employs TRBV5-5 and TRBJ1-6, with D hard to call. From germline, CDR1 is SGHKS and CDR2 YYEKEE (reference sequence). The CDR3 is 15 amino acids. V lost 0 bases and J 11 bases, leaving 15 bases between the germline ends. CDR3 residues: CASSLGTVGLPPLHF. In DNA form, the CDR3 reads TGTGCCAGCAGCTTGGGCACAGTCGGTTTGCCACCCCTCCACTTT.

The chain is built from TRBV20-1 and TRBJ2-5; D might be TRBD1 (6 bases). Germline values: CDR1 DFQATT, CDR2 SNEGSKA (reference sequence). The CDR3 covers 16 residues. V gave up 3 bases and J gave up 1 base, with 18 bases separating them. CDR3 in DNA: TGCAGTGCTAGGAGAACAGGACAGAAACTCCAAGAGACCCAGTACTTC. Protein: CSARRTGQKLQETQYF.

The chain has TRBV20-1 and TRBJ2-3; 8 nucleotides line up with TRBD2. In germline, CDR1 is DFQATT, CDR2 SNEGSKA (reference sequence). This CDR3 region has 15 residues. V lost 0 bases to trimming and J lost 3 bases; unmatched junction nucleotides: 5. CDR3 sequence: CSARDMVAGTDTQYF. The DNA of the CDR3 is TGCAGTGCTAGAGACATGGTAGCGGGGACAGATACGCAGTATTTT.

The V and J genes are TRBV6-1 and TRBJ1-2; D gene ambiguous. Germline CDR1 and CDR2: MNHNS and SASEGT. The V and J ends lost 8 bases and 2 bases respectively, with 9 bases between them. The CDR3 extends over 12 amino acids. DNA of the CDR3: TGTGCCAGCGATAACAGCAACTATGGCTACACCTTC. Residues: CASDNSNYGYTF.

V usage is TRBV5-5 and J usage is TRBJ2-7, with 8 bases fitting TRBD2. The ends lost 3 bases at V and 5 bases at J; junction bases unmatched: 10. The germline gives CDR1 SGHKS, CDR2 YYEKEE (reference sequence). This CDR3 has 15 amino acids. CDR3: CASSSPSGGSDEQYF. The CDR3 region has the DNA TGTGCCAGCAGCTCCCCGAGCGGGGGCAGCGACGAGCAGTACTTC.

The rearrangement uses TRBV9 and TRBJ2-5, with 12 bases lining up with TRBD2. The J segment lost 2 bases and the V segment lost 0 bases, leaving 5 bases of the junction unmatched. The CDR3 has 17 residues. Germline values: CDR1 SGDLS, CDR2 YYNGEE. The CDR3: CASSVATSGGRQETQYF. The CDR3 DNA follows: TGTGCCAGCAGCGTAGCTACTAGCGGGGGGAGGCAAGAGACCCAGTACTTC.